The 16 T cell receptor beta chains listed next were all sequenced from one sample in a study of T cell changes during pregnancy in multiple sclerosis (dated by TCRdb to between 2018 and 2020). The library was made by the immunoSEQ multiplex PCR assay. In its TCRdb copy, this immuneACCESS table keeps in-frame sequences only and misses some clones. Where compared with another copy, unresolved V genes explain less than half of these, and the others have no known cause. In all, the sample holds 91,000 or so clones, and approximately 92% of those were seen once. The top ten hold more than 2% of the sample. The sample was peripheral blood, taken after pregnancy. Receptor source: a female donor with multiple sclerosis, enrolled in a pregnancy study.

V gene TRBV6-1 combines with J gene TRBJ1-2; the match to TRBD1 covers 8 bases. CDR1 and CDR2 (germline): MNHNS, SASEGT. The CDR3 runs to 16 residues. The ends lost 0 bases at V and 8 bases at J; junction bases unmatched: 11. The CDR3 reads CASSEALRRTGTGYTF. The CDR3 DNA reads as TGTGCCAGCAGTGAAGCGCTTCGAAGGACAGGGACCGGCTACACCTTC.

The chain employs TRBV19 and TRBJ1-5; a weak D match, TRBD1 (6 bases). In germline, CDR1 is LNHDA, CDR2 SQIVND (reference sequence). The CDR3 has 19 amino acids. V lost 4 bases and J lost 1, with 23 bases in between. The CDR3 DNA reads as TGTGCCAGTAGTACAGCGCTGGGGGCTCGATTTAAGAGCAATCAGCCCCAGCATTTT. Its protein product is CASSTALGARFKSNQPQHF.

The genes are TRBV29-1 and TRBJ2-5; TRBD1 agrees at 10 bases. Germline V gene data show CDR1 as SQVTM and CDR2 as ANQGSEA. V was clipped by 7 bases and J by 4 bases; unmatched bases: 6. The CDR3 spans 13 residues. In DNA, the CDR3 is TGCAGCGCTATGGGACAGGGGAGAGAGACCCAGTACTTC. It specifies CSAMGQGRETQYF. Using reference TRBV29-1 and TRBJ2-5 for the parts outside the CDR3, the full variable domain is SAVISQKPSRDICQRGTSLTIQCQVDSQVTMMFWYRQQPGQSLTLIATANQGSEATYESGFVIDKFPISRPNLTFSTLTVSNMSPEDSSIYLCSAMGQGRETQYFGPGTRLLVL.

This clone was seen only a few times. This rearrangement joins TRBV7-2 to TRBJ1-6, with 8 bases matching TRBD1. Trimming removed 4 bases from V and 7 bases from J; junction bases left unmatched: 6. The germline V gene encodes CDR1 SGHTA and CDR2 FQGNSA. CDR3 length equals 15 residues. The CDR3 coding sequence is TGTGCCAGCAGCTCCCGACAGGGGAGGAATTCACCCCTCCACTTT. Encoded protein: CASSSRQGRNSPLHF. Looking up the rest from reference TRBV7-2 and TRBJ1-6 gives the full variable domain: GAGVSQSPSNKVTEKGKDVELRCDPISGHTALYWYRQSLGQGLEFLIYFQGNSAPDKSGLPSDRFSAERTGGSVSTLTIQRTQQEDSAVYLCASSSRQGRNSPLHFGNGTRLTVT.

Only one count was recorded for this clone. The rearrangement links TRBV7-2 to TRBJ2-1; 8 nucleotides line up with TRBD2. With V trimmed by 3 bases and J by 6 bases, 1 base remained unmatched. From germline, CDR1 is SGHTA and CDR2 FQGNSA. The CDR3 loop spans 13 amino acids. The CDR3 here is CASSFGRGNEQFF. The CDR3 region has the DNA TGTGCCAGCAGCTTCGGGAGGGGCAATGAGCAGTTCTTC.

The CDR3 reads CASSLWQGNNEQFF. The CDR3 DNA reads TGTGCCAGCAGTTTATGGCAGGGGAACAATGAGCAGTTCTTC. The gene calls are TRBV27 and TRBJ2-1; tentative D call: TRBD1 (6 bases). The CDR3 has 14 amino acids. The germline gives CDR1 MNHEY, CDR2 SMNVEV (reference sequence). V lost 1 base and J 5 bases, leaving 9 bases between the germline ends.

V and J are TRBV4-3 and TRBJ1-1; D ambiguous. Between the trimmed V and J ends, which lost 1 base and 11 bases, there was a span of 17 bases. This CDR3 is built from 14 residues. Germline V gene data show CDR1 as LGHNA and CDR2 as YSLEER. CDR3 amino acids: CASSQGAPPTEAFF. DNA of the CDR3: TGCGCCAGCAGCCAAGGGGCCCCACCAACCGAGGCTTTCTTT.

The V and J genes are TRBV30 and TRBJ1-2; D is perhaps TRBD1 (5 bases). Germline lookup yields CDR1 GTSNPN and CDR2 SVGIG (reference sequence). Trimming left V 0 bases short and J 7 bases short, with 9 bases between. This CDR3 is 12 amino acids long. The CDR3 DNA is TGTGCCTGGAGTGTACAGGCCCCTGGCTACACCTTC. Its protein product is CAWSVQAPGYTF.

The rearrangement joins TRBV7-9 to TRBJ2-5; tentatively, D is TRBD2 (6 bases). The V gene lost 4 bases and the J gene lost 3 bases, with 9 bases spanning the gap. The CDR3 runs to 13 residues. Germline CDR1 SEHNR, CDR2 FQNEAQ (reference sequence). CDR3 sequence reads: CASSWDWEETQYF. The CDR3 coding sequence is TGTGCCAGCAGCTGGGACTGGGAAGAGACCCAGTACTTC.

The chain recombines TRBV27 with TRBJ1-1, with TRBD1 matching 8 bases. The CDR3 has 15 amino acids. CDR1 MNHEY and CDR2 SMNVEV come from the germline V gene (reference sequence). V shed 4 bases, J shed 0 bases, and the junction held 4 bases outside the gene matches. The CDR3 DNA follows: TGTGCCAGCAGTTCCCGGACAGGGATGAACACTGAAGCTTTCTTT. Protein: CASSSRTGMNTEAFF.

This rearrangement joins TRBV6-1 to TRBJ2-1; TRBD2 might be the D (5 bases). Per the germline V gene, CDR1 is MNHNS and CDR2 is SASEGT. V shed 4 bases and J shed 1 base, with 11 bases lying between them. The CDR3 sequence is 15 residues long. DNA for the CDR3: TGTGCCAGCAGTGTCGCGGACTCTTCCTACAATGAGCAGTTCTTC. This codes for CASSVADSSYNEQFF.

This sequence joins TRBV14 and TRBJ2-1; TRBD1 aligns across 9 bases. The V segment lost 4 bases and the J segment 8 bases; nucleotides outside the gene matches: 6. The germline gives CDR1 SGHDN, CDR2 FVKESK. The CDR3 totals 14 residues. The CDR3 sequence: CASSRTGAGDEQFF. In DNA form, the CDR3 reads TGTGCCAGCAGCCGGACAGGGGCAGGGGATGAGCAGTTCTTC.

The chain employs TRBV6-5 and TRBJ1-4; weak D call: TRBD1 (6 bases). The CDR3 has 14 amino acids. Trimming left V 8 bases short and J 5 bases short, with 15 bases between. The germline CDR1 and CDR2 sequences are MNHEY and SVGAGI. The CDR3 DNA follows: TGTGCCAGCGCGTCGGGGGGGCTGAATGAAAAACTGTTTTTT. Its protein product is CASASGGLNEKLFF.

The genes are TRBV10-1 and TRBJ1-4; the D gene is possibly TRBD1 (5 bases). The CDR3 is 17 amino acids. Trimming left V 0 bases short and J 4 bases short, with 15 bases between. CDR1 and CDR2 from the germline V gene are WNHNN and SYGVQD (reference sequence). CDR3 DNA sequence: TGCGCCAGCAGTGAGTCGACCCAGGGATGGGGTAATGAAAAACTGTTTTTT. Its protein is CASSESTQGWGNEKLFF.

The CDR3 DNA sequence: TGTGCCAGCAGCGGGACAGGCTACACTGAAGCTTTCTTT. This sequence encodes CASSGTGYTEAFF. The V gene is TRBV7-9, the J gene TRBJ1-1; 8 nucleotides match TRBD1. Unmatched junction bases numbered 2, after V lost 5 bases and J lost 3 bases. Germline CDR1 is SEHNR and CDR2 is FQNEAQ (reference sequence). The CDR3 length is 13 residues.

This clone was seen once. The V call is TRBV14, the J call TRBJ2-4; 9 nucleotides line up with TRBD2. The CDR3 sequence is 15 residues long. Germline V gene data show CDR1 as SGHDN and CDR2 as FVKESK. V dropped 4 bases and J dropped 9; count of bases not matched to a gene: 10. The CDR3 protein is CASSPLPLAGVIQYF. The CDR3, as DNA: TGTGCCAGCAGCCCCTTGCCATTAGCGGGAGTCATTCAGTACTTC. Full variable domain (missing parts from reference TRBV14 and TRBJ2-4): EAGVTQFPSHSVIEKGQTVTLRCDPISGHDNLYWYRRVMGKEIKFLLHFVKESKQDESGMPNNRFLAERTGGTYSTLKVQPAELEDSGVYFCASSPLPLAGVIQYFGAGTRLSVL.